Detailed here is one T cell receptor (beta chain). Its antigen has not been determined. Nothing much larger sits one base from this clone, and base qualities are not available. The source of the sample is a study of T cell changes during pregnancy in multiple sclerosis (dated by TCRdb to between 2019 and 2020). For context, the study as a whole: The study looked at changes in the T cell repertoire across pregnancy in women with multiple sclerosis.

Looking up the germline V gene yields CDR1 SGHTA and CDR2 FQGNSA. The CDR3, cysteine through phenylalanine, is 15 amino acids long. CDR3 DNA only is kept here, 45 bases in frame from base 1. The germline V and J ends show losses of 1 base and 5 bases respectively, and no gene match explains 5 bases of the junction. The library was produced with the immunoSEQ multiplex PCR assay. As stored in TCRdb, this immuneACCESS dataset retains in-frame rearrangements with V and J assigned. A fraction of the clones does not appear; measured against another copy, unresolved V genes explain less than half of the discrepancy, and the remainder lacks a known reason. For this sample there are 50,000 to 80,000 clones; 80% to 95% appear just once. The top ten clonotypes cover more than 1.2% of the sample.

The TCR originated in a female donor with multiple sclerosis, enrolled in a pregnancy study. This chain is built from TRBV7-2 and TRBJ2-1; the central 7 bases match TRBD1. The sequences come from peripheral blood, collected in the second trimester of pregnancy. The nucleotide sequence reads TGTGCCAGCAGCTTAGAGACAGGGTACAACAATGAGCAGTTCTTC. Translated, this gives CASSLETGYNNEQFF.